A single sample gave rise to the 21 T cell receptor beta chains below, sequenced in a study of vaccination effects on CD4 cells after COVID-19. TCRdb's copy holds only in-frame clones and misses some; the assay was immunoSEQ multiplex PCR. This table holds more than 9,000 clones, less than 75% found once. Antigens of these TCRs are unknown. The ViraFEST assay expanded antigen-specific CD4+ T cells with viral peptide pools before sequencing. Once cultured for approximately ten days, the cells underwent separation to obtain CD4+ T cells. Participants got two doses of BNT162b2 or mRNA-1273 vaccine. This sample comprised CD4+ T cells from PBMCs cultured with SARS-CoV-2 spike peptides, obtained after COVID-19 vaccination. The receptors shown here come from a human donor who received a COVID-19 vaccine.

This clone counts as large. The chain links TRBV30 to TRBJ1-5; D might be TRBD1 (6 bases). V shed 1 base and J shed 0 bases, with 19 bases lying between them. Per the germline V gene, CDR1 is GTSNPN and CDR2 is SVGIG (reference sequence). This CDR3 comprises 18 residues. The CDR3 DNA reads TGTGCCTGGAGTGGGCGGGCAGGGGCTGGAAATAGCAATCAGCCCCAGCATTTT. Amino acid sequence: CAWSGRAGAGNSNQPQHF.

By frequency in the sample, this clone is medium-sized. The chain links TRBV18 to TRBJ1-3, with D unresolved. This CDR3 has 16 amino acids. In germline, CDR1 is KGHSH, CDR2 LQKENI. Trimming pared 3 bases from V and 0 bases from J, leaving 12 bases between. CDR3 amino acids: CASSPGSSGSGNTIYF. The CDR3 nucleotides are TGTGCCAGCTCACCCGGTTCCTCTGGCTCTGGAAACACCATATATTTT. The entire variable domain, with the rest obtained from reference TRBV18 and TRBJ1-3, is as follows: NAGVMQNPRHLVRRRGQEARLRCSPMKGHSHVYWYRQLPEEGLKFMVYLQKENIIDESGMPKERFSAEFPKEGPSILRIQQVVRGDSAAYFCASSPGSSGSGNTIYFGEGSWLTVV.

The J gene is TRBJ1-4, the V gene TRBV12-3 or TRBV12-4; D uncertain. The CDR3 spans 13 residues. V was clipped by 3 bases and J by 8 bases, with 10 bases between them. CDR3 sequence reads: CASSFRTVEKLFF. The CDR3 coding sequence is TGTGCCAGCAGTTTTAGGACGGTCGAAAAACTGTTTTTT.

This sequence joins TRBV6-5 and TRBJ1-2; D is possibly TRBD1 (5 bases). Trimming cost V 6 bases and J 5 bases, with 10 bases left between them. The CDR3 has 12 amino acids. Germline lookup yields CDR1 MNHEY and CDR2 SVGAGI. The CDR3: CASSRQSYGYTF. DNA of the CDR3: TGTGCCAGCAGCCGACAGTCGTATGGCTACACCTTC.

This clone is deemed medium-sized (0.01 to 0.1%). The chain links TRBV19 to TRBJ2-1; D assignment may be TRBD1 or TRBD2 (5 bases each). Trimming cost V 5 bases and J 3 bases, with 14 bases left between them. This CDR3 has 15 amino acids. Germline V gene sequence: CDR1 LNHDA, CDR2 SQIVND (reference sequence). The CDR3 loop is CASSPFMGDYNEQFF. The CDR3, as DNA: TGTGCCAGTAGTCCCTTTATGGGGGACTACAATGAGCAGTTCTTC.

This clone appeared a single time. The V gene is TRBV11-2, the J gene TRBJ1-6; 8 bases agree with TRBD1. The V and J ends lost 5 bases and 1 base, in that order; junction bases with no gene match: 4. The V gene's germline CDR1 is SGHAT and CDR2 FQNNGV. The CDR3 sequence is 16 residues long. Here the CDR3 DNA reads TGTGCCAGCAGCCCCACAGGGGGGTCCTATAATTCACCCCTCCACTTT. This sequence encodes CASSPTGGSYNSPLHF.

This rearrangement joins TRBV6-5 to TRBJ2-1, with no clear D. V shed 7 bases and J shed 0 bases, with 13 bases lying between them. The CDR3 is 15 residues long. In germline, CDR1 is MNHEY, CDR2 SVGAGI. CDR3 sequence (DNA): TGTGCCAGCACCCCACGAATAAGCTCCTACAATGAGCAGTTCTTC. Its translation: CASTPRISSYNEQFF.

The chain uses TRBV2 and TRBJ2-7, with 7 nucleotides matching TRBD2. Germline V gene data show CDR1 as SNHLY and CDR2 as FYNNEI. Trimming at V came to 7 bases and at J to 4 bases, leaving 10 bases not matched to a gene. The CDR3 contains 14 residues. In DNA, the CDR3 is TGTGCCAGCATTAAACTAGCGAGTGGATACGAGCAGTACTTC. This gives the protein CASIKLASGYEQYF. Full variable domain (remainder filled in from reference TRBV2 and TRBJ2-7): EPEVTQTPSHQVTQMGQEVILRCVPISNHLYFYWYRQILGQKVEFLVSFYNNEISEKSEIFDDQFSVERPDGSNFTLKIRSTKLEDSAMYFCASIKLASGYEQYFGPGTRLTVT.

The J gene is TRBJ2-3, the V gene TRBV11-2, with D possibly being TRBD2 (6 bases). Per the germline V gene, CDR1 is SGHAT and CDR2 is FQNNGV. Trimming stripped 1 base from V and 2 bases from J, with 7 bases between. CDR3 length equals 14 residues. Written as DNA, the CDR3 is TGTGCCAGCAGCTTAGTGCGGGACACAGATACGCAGTATTTT. Residues: CASSLVRDTDTQYF.

This clone occurred a few times. The chain uses TRBV28 and TRBJ2-7; no reliable D call. V was cut by 1 base and J by 1 base, with 8 bases left in between. The CDR3 covers 14 residues. Germline lookup yields CDR1 MDHEN and CDR2 SYDVKM. CDR3 region: CASSLSLRSYEQYF. In nucleotides, the CDR3 is TGTGCCAGCAGTTTATCCCTACGGTCCTACGAGCAGTACTTC.

The chain recombines TRBV7-2 with TRBJ2-5; the D gene is possibly TRBD2 (5 bases). V lost 0 bases and J lost 4, with 9 bases in between. The CDR3 has 14 residues. Germline V gene sequence: CDR1 SGHTA, CDR2 FQGNSA. CDR3 region: CASSLAGALETQYF. CDR3 DNA: TGTGCCAGCAGCTTAGCGGGAGCTCTAGAGACCCAGTACTTC.

The chain is built from TRBV27 and TRBJ2-7; unclear D gene. This CDR3 is built from 15 residues. Between the trimmed V and J ends, which lost 5 bases and 0 bases, there was a span of 14 bases. Looked up from germline, CDR1 is MNHEY and CDR2 is SMNVEV (reference sequence). CDR3 sequence (DNA): TGTGCCAGCAGTCCCGGATGGGGTCCCTCCTACGAGCAGTACTTC. Its translation: CASSPGWGPSYEQYF.

The chain links TRBV6-5 to TRBJ1-4; TRBD1 is a possible D gene (6 bases). The germline V gene has CDR1 MNHEY and CDR2 SVGAGI. V was pared by 10 bases and J by 4 bases, with 13 bases between. The CDR3 has 13 amino acids. CDR3 region: CATRDTFNEKLFF. CDR3 coding DNA: TGTGCCACCCGGGACACCTTTAATGAAAAACTGTTTTTT.

This clone showed up just a few times. The chain couples TRBV28 to TRBJ1-6; D call uncertain. This CDR3 is built from 12 residues. CDR1 MDHEN and CDR2 SYDVKM come from the germline V gene. V lost 8 bases, J lost 9 bases, and 11 bases lay in between. The CDR3 spells CASARASSPLHF. CDR3 sequence (DNA): TGTGCCAGCGCGCGCGCAAGTTCACCCCTCCACTTT.

This chain links TRBV30 with TRBJ1-4; no clear D. The CDR3 covers 14 residues. V dropped 3 bases and J dropped 6 bases, with 14 bases sitting between them. CDR1 and CDR2 (germline): GTSNPN, SVGIG (reference sequence). The CDR3 here is CAWRGMGYDEKLFF. Written as DNA, the CDR3 is TGTGCCTGGAGAGGGATGGGGTACGATGAAAAACTGTTTTTT.

This chain uses TRBV7-2 with TRBJ2-1; TRBD2 matches 13 bases. The CDR3 length is 17 residues. The V and J ends lost 0 bases and 7 bases, in that order; junction bases with no gene match: 6. Germline V lookup: CDR1 SGHTA, CDR2 FQGNSA. CDR3 in amino acids: CASSLALRLAGGNEQFF. In DNA form, the CDR3 reads TGTGCCAGCAGCTTAGCGCTAAGACTAGCGGGGGGTAATGAGCAGTTCTTC. Full variable domain (missing parts from reference TRBV7-2 and TRBJ2-1): GAGVSQSPSNKVTEKGKDVELRCDPISGHTALYWYRQSLGQGLEFLIYFQGNSAPDKSGLPSDRFSAERTGGSVSTLTIQRTQQEDSAVYLCASSLALRLAGGNEQFFGPGTRLTVL.

This CDR3 reads CASSLDWLKTRDEQYF. The CDR3, as DNA: TGTGCCAGCAGTTTAGATTGGCTAAAAACCCGGGACGAGCAGTACTTC. The chain combines TRBV28 with TRBJ2-7, with D unresolved. Germline CDR1 reads MDHEN; CDR2 reads SYDVKM. V was trimmed by 2 bases and J by 5 bases, leaving 19 bases between them. The CDR3 spans 16 residues.

This clone was counted between two and nine times. The chain uses TRBV29-1 and TRBJ1-1; TRBD1 matches 7 bases. The V gene end was trimmed by 7 bases and the J gene end by 1 base; junction bases not matched to a gene: 6. Germline CDR1 is SQVTM and CDR2 is ANQGSEA. The CDR3 is 13 amino acids. Here the CDR3 DNA reads TGCAGCGCCTCGGGACAGCCGAACACTGAAGCTTTCTTT. This sequence encodes CSASGQPNTEAFF.

CDR3 in amino acids: CAWSVGDRGSTEAFF. CDR3 coding DNA: TGTGCCTGGAGTGTGGGGGACAGGGGTTCCACTGAAGCTTTCTTT. The chain joins TRBV30 to TRBJ1-1; 10 bases align to TRBD1. Germline lookup yields CDR1 GTSNPN and CDR2 SVGIG (reference sequence). CDR3 size: 15 residues. The V segment lost 0 bases and the J segment 4 bases; nucleotides outside the gene matches: 5.

J is TRBJ2-2 and V is TRBV27; possibly TRBD1 or TRBD2 for D (5 bases each). CDR1 and CDR2 from the germline V gene are MNHEY and SMNVEV (reference sequence). The ends were cut back, 5 bases at V and 6 bases at J, with 13 bases in the middle. This CDR3 is built from 14 residues. For the CDR3, the DNA is TGTGCCAGCAGTCCGAGGCTGGGGGCCGGGGAGCTGTTTTTT. Protein: CASSPRLGAGELFF.

The chain couples TRBV7-8 to TRBJ2-3; D not certain. CDR1 is SGHVS and CDR2 is FQNEAQ in the germline V gene. V was clipped by 0 bases and J by 1 base, with 2 bases between them. The CDR3 loop spans 13 amino acids. CDR3 amino acids: CASSLARTDTQYF. In DNA form, the CDR3 reads TGTGCCAGCAGCTTAGCGCGCACAGATACGCAGTATTTT.